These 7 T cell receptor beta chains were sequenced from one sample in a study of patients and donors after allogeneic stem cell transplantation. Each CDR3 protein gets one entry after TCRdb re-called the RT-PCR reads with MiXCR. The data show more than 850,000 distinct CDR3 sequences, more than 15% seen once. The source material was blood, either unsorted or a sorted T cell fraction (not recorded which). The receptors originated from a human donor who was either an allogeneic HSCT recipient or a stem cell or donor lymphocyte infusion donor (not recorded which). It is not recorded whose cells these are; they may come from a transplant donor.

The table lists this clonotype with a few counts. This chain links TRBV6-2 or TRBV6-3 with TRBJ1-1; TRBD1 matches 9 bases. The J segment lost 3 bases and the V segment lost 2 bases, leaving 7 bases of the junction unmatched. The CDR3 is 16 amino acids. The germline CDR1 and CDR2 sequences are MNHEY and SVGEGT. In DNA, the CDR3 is TGTGCCAGCAGTTACAACATATGGGACAGGGACACTGAAGCTTTCTTT. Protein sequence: CASSYNIWDRDTEAFF.

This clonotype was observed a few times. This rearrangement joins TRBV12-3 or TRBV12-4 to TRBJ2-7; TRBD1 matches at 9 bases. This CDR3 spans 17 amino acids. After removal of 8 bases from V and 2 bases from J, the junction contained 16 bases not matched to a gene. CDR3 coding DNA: TGTGCCAGCTCGTTTAGGTCTTGGGACAGGGTGACCTACGAGCAGTACTTC. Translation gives CASSFRSWDRVTYEQYF.

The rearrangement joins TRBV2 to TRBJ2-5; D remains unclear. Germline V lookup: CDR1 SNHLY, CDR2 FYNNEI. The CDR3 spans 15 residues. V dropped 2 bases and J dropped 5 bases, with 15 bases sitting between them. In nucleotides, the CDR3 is TGTGCCAGCAGTGAACGGGCTAGTTGGCGGGAGACCCAGTACTTC. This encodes CASSERASWRETQYF. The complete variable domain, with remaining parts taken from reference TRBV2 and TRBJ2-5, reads EPEVTQTPSHQVTQMGQEVILRCVPISNHLYFYWYRQILGQKVEFLVSFYNNEISEKSEIFDDQFSVERPDGSNFTLKIRSTKLEDSAMYFCASSERASWRETQYFGPGTRLLVL.

CDR3 bases: TGCAGCGCCGAGACGGGGGCTTGGAACACTGAAGCTTTCTTT. It is translated as CSAETGAWNTEAFF. V gene TRBV29-1 combines with J gene TRBJ1-1; maybe TRBD1 (6 bases). In germline, CDR1 is SQVTM, CDR2 ANQGSEA. The CDR3 length is 14 residues. Between the trimmed V and J ends, which lost 7 bases and 1 base, there was a span of 16 bases.

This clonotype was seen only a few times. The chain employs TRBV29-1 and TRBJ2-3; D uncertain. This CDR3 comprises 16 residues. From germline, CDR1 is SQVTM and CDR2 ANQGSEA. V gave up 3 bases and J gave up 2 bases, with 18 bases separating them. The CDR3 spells CSVEGRRWQHTDTQYF. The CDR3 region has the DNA TGCAGCGTTGAGGGCAGACGATGGCAACACACAGATACGCAGTATTTT.

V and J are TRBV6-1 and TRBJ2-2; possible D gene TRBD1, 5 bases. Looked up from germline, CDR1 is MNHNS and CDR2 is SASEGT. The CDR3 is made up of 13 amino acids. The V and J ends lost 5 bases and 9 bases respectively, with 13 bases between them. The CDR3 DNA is TGTGCCAGCAGTCATCTACCAGGGAGGGAGCTGTTTTTT. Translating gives CASSHLPGRELFF.

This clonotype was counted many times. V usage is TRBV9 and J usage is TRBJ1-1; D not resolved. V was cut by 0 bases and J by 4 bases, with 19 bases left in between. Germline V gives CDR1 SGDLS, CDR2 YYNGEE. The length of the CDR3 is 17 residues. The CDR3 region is CASSVGIAVEYGTEAFF. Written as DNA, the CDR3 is TGTGCCAGCAGCGTAGGGATAGCCGTGGAGTATGGCACTGAAGCTTTCTTT.